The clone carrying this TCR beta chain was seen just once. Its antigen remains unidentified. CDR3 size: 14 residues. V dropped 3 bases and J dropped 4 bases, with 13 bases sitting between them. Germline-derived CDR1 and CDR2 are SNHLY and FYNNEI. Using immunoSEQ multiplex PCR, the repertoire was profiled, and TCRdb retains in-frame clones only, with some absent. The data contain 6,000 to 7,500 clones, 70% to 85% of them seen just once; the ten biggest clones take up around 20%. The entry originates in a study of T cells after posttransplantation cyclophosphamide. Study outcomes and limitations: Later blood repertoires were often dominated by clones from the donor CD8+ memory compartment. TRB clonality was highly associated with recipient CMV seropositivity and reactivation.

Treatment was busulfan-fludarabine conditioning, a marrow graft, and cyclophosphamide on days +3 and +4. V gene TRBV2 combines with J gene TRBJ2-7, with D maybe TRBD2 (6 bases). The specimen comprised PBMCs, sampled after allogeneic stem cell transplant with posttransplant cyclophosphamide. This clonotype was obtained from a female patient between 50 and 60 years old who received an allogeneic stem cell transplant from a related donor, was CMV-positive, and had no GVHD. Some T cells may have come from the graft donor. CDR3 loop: CASSEVGGRYEQYF. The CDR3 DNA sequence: TGTGCCAGCAGTGAGGTGGGAGGCAGATACGAGCAGTACTTC.